This record covers a single T cell receptor (beta chain). Its target is not known. Healthy donors had no documented immune events, such as infections, while sampled. The data were obtained in a study of identifying expanded T cells in peripheral blood. Points from the study as a whole: Two-week clone count variance significantly increased as total template count grew. Over approximately two and four weeks, about 15 and 19 clones changed, versus 1.2 between replicates.

Profiling relied on immunoSEQ multiplex PCR, and the TCRdb table lists in-frame clones only, not all of them. The sample carries about 100,000 clones, about 90% recorded once. This CDR3 is 15 amino acids long. Germline V gene data show CDR1 as SQVTM and CDR2 as ANQGSEA. Trimming took off 4 bases at V and 0 bases at J, with 15 bases between the two ends. Sequenced input: blood. V gene TRBV29-1 combines with J gene TRBJ1-1, with D possibly being TRBD1 (6 bases). The origin of this receptor is a person between 18 and 75 years old in good health. CDR3 residues: CSVVAGAVMNTEAFF. CDR3 sequence (DNA): TGCAGCGTTGTTGCAGGGGCGGTCATGAACACTGAAGCTTTCTTT. Together with reference TRBV29-1 and TRBJ1-1, the CDR3 gives the full variable domain: SAVISQKPSRDICQRGTSLTIQCQVDSQVTMMFWYRQQPGQSLTLIATANQGSEATYESGFVIDKFPISRPNLTFSTLTVSNMSPEDSSIYLCSVVAGAVMNTEAFFGQGTRLTVV.